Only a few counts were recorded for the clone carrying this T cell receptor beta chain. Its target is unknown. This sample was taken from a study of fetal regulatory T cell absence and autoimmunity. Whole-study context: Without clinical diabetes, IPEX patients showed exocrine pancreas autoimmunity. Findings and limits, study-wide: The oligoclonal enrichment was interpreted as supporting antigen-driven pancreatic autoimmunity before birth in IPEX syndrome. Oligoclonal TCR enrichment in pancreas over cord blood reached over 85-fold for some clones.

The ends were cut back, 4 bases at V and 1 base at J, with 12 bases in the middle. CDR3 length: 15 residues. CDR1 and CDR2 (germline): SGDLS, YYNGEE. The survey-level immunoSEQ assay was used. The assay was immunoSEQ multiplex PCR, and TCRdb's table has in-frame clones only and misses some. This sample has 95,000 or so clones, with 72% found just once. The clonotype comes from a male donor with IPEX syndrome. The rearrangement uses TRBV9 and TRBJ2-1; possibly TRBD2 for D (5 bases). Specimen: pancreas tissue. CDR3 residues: CASSPSSRSYNEQFF. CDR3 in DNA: TGTGCCAGCAGCCCCTCTAGCAGGTCCTACAATGAGCAGTTCTTC.